In this sample, the clone carrying this T cell receptor beta chain turned up many times. The data are from a study of early T cells in non-severe SARS-CoV-2 infection. Germline V CDR1 and CDR2: WSHSY, SAAADI. This CDR3 spans 11 amino acids. Trimming left V 2 bases short and J 8 bases short, with 6 bases between. Using its own MiXCR run on the 5' RACE reads, TCRdb lists one record per CDR3 protein. The sample has under 45,000 distinct CDR3 sequences, almost 5.5% seen once. The sample consisted of whole blood, taken at baseline. This chain connects TRBV10-2 to TRBJ1-1, with unresolved D. The receptor was derived from an adult who was a healthcare worker with PCR-confirmed SARS-CoV-2 infection or an uninfected control (not recorded which). CDR3 coding DNA: TGCGCCAGCAGTGAGACCCAGGAAGCTTTCTTT. Amino acid sequence: CASSETQEAFF.